These 13 T cell receptor beta chains were sequenced from one sample in a study of cytomegalovirus exposure and HLA in healthy donors. The PCR contained 60 Vbeta and 13 Jbeta primers. TCRdb keeps only in-frame clones here, not all; method: immunoSEQ multiplex PCR. The data show 60,000 or so clones, roughly 80% seen once. Sequencing was carried out using PBMCs. These TCRs come from a woman aged 35 to 49 in good health and CMV-seropositive.

The rearrangement links TRBV6-1 to TRBJ2-7; D possibly corresponds to TRBD1 (7 bases). Germline V gene data show CDR1 as MNHNS and CDR2 as SASEGT. This CDR3 region has 16 residues. V was shortened by 0 bases and J by 1 base, with 13 bases between the two germline ends. The CDR3 region is CASSEAARGVSYEQYF. In DNA, the CDR3 is TGTGCCAGCAGTGAAGCGGCCAGGGGGGTATCCTACGAGCAGTACTTC.

This clone was detected only a few times. This chain connects TRBV19 to TRBJ1-4; 10 nucleotides align to TRBD1. Germline CDR1 and CDR2: LNHDA and SQIVND (reference sequence). CDR3 length: 15 residues. V was clipped by 6 bases and J by 6 bases; unmatched bases: 7. CDR3 nucleotides: TGTGCCAGTAGCCGGGCCGGGACAGGGGATGAAAAACTGTTTTTT. It specifies CASSRAGTGDEKLFF.

The rearrangement links TRBV5-5 to TRBJ1-3, with no clear D. In germline, CDR1 is SGHKS, CDR2 YYEKEE (reference sequence). The CDR3 loop spans 12 amino acids. V gave up 1 base and J gave up 3 bases, with 2 bases separating them. CDR3 sequence: CASSLLGNTIYF. Here the CDR3 DNA reads TGTGCCAGCAGCTTGCTTGGAAACACCATATATTTT.

The chain has TRBV20-1 and TRBJ1-2; D gene ambiguous. Germline V CDR1 and CDR2: DFQATT, SNEGSKA (reference sequence). V shed 6 bases and J shed 6 bases, with 11 bases lying between them. This CDR3 comprises 11 residues. The CDR3 is CSAPNLDGYTF. The CDR3 DNA sequence: TGCAGTGCCCCGAACCTAGATGGCTACACCTTC.

CDR3 loop: CARSGSPGAGYTF. The CDR3 region has the DNA TGTGCCCGATCGGGATCCCCCGGCGCTGGCTACACCTTC. The rearrangement links TRBV30 to TRBJ1-2; D remains unclear. The V end lost 8 bases, the J end lost 7 bases, and 20 bases lay between the germline ends. The CDR3 spans 13 residues. The germline V gene has CDR1 GTSNPN and CDR2 SVGIG (reference sequence).

The genes are TRBV11-3 and TRBJ2-2; maybe TRBD2 (6 bases). V lost 5 bases and J lost 1, with 11 bases in between. CDR3 size: 15 residues. Germline CDR1 SGHNT, CDR2 YENEEA. CDR3 residues: CASSPGLLNTGELFF. For the CDR3, the DNA is TGTGCCAGCAGCCCGGGACTCCTGAACACCGGGGAGCTGTTTTTT. Supplemented by reference TRBV11-3 and TRBJ2-2, the full variable domain reads EAGVVQSPRYKIIEKKQPVAFWCNPISGHNTLYWYLQNLGQGPELLIRYENEEAVDDSQLPKDRFSAERLKGVDSTLKIQPAELGDSAVYLCASSPGLLNTGELFFGEGSRLTVL.

Details on this clone: A read error may produce the germline difference seen at one junction end. The chain joins TRBV7-9 to TRBJ2-7, with D possibly TRBD1 on 6 matching bases. This CDR3 comprises 15 residues. Germline CDR1 reads SEHNR; CDR2 reads FQNEAQ (reference sequence). The CDR3 region has the DNA TGTTCCAGCAGCTTACTAAGCGTAGGGGGCTACGAGCAGTACTTC. Translated: CSSSLLSVGGYEQYF.

This chain connects TRBV5-6 to TRBJ1-6, with 7 positions matching TRBD1. Per germline, CDR1 SGHDT and CDR2 YYEEEE. The CDR3 is 15 residues long. V trimming: 0 bases; J trimming: 8 bases; junction bases outside the gene matches: 5. The CDR3 bases are TGTGCCAGCAGCTTGGAGGGGGCAGGTGATTCACCCCTCCACTTT. Translated, it gives CASSLEGAGDSPLHF.

The J gene is TRBJ1-4, the V gene TRBV30, with a tentative D call TRBD1 (5 bases). Between the trimmed V and J ends, which lost 2 bases and 16 bases, there was a span of 20 bases. Per the germline V gene, CDR1 is GTSNPN and CDR2 is SVGIG (reference sequence). The CDR3 spans 13 residues. CDR3 DNA: TGTGCCTGGAGTCCGGGCCAGAGGAAAGGGGCGTTTTTT. Translation gives CAWSPGQRKGAFF.

This chain uses TRBV10-3 with TRBJ2-1; TRBD2 matches 10 bases. Germline V gene data show CDR1 as ENHRY and CDR2 as SYGVKD. Germline trimming cut 3 bases from V and 11 bases from J; bases unmatched to any gene: 7. The CDR3 is 14 residues long. The CDR3 nucleotides are TGTGCCATCAGTGATAGCGGGGGGACTCTCAAGCAGTTCTTC. Amino acids: CAISDSGGTLKQFF.

The rearrangement uses TRBV5-1 and TRBJ1-1; weak D call: TRBD1 (6 bases). The CDR3 is made up of 15 amino acids. V gave up 0 bases and J gave up 0 bases, with 9 bases separating them. The germline gives CDR1 SGHRS, CDR2 YFSETQ. The CDR3 loop reads CASSLVGGLNTEAFF. CDR3 nucleotides: TGCGCCAGCAGCTTGGTTGGGGGCTTGAACACTGAAGCTTTCTTT.

The chain recombines TRBV5-6 with TRBJ1-2; no clear D. Germline lookup yields CDR1 SGHDT and CDR2 YYEEEE. V shed 2 bases and J shed 6 bases, with 14 bases lying between them. The CDR3 loop spans 14 amino acids. DNA of the CDR3: TGTGCCAGCAGCTTAGGGAGGTGGAGCGATGGCTACACCTTC. The encoded protein is CASSLGRWSDGYTF.

V and J are TRBV7-3 and TRBJ2-7; weak D call: TRBD1 (7 bases). Per the germline V gene, CDR1 is SGHTA and CDR2 is FQGTGA. This CDR3 comprises 14 residues. With 4 bases removed from V and 6 bases from J, the gap between germline ends came to 16 bases. CDR3 region: CASSSRQGGGEQYF. CDR3 coding DNA: TGTGCCAGCAGCTCCCGACAGGGAGGCGGCGAGCAGTACTTC.